This TCR beta chain is from a study of cytomegalovirus exposure and HLA in healthy donors (dated by TCRdb to about 2017). A note on the overall study: An earlier analysis of a few hundred of the donors reported over 250 Gb of sequence data and approximately 120 million unique TCR beta sequences obtained from approximately 180 million T cells. In an earlier analysis of about 590 of the donors, high-throughput TCR beta sequencing was used to judge whether each TCR beta V gene segment behaved as functional or pseudogenic. Donor age, sex, ethnicity and CMV serostatus were compiled alongside the repertoire data. High-throughput TCR immunosequencing, statistical association of individual TCRs with disease status, and machine learning were combined to predict cytomegalovirus infection status. Both class I and class II loci were covered by HLA typing, at four-digit resolution. Of the approximately 400 genotyped donors, roughly 85% fell in the genetic ancestry cluster associated with self-reported Caucasian donors. Around 320 gigabases of sequencing data and 70 million to 85 million unique TCR sequences were included in an early release covering about 600 HLA-typed donors. Roughly five DR-DQ haplotypes were handled as single units for association and clustering, since linkage in the cohort was strong. The study profiled the T cell repertoires of under 850 subjects by immunosequencing and related them to cytomegalovirus serostatus. The study aimed to test whether signatures of past pathogen exposure could be identified by cataloging public T cell receptors. Rather than drawing on any new phenotypic data, the later analysis identified candidate immune exposures from TCR beta sequences and the way those sequences occurred across donors. To study patterns of TCR occurrence, a later analysis re-analyzed previously published TCR beta repertoires from 550 to 800 donors and added high-resolution HLA genotyping. Typing coverage differed by locus: A, B, C, DRB1 and DQB1 were typed in about 629-640 donors, DQA1 in about 500, DPA1 in around 580, and DPB1 in roughly 470. Every repertoire in the discovery cohort had been generated on one and the same sequencing platform. Along with the roughly 670-subject first cohort, a separate validation cohort of roughly 110 different subjects was used. Among some 400 genotyped donors of the cohort, an average of around 240,000 unique TCR beta nucleotide sequences were sequenced per donor, roughly 18% of them non-productive. In a later genetic analysis, genome-wide SNP genotypes for about three fifths of the 666 donors were used, and that subset was treated as a discovery cohort.

What the research found in general, with its limitations: For the cohort, immune exposure information was limited to CMV serostatus. A cluster of highly shared sequence variants was judged likely to be a technical artifact of the sequencing pipeline. The presence/absence analyses assumed that sequencing depth was roughly uniform across donors, and that assumption may not be true. A later analysis found that most CMV-associated TCR beta chains appeared HLA-restricted, with HLA associations seemingly driven largely by CMV exposure. In the study, about 150 TCR beta chains were listed as associated with cytomegalovirus. Only TCR beta chains were sequenced in this cohort, and the absence of alpha or paired-chain data limited detectable features. Because counts were too low, roughly 18 rarely observed V segments, including chromosome 9 orphons, were left out of the earlier analysis of 587 of the donors. It was suggested by the authors that the approach could potentially be generalized to other disease states and immunological phenotypes. The classifier was reported to diagnose cytomegalovirus status with high specificity and sensitivity in both the original cohort and the validation cohort. In vitro tests confirmed that a few of the cytomegalovirus-associated TCR beta chains recognize cytomegalovirus antigens. While some public TCRs were present in many individuals, most TCR sequences turned up only very rarely across donors. In an earlier analysis of 500 to 650 of the donors, most TCR beta V segments appeared in productive rearrangements about 87% or about 30% of the time, broadly matching IMGT annotations. In a later analysis, HLA-associated TCR beta chains were found to be more clonally expanded and to have lower generation probabilities than equally common non-associated chains. Strong co-occurrence of HLA alleles, especially DR and DQ, made assigning TCR associations to individual alleles difficult. In a later genetic analysis, a missense DCLRE1C variant was associated with V-gene and J-gene trimming of TCR beta chains, and the association was replicated in an independent cohort. A later analysis associated roughly 17,000 TCR beta sequences with specific HLA alleles at a false discovery rate of 0.05. According to a later genetic analysis, donors in an Asian-associated ancestry cluster had fewer N-insertions in productive TCRs than the approximately 700-donor mean. Correlated functional status among segregating V segments might reflect linkage disequilibrium, but an unknown experimental factor could not be ruled out. Because HLA typing was missing for some donors at each locus, association tests included only the typed subset. Because the 87-base-pair reads could not distinguish some IMGT-functional V segments, including TRBV6-2 and TRBV6-3, those segments were excluded. According to a later analysis, parvovirus B19, influenza, CMV and Epstein-Barr virus appeared linked to several top co-occurrence clusters. A further reported finding was that TCR beta sequences accurately predicted the HLA-A and HLA-B alleles for most subjects in the first cohort. In a later analysis, TCR association rates were found to vary across HLA loci, with the most associated TCRs seen for DRB1 alleles and the fewest for HLA-C alleles.

The germline V gene provides CDR1 SGHRS and CDR2 YFSETQ. Trimming removed 0 bases from V and 2 bases from J, leaving 11 bases between the germline ends. The CDR3 numbers 15 residues from cysteine through phenylalanine. Here the CDR3 DNA is all that survives: 45 bases in frame from base 1. In total, just over 650 healthy bone marrow donors made up the cohort. At the time of sampling, every cohort member was nominally healthy, though immune exposures that went unrecorded were likely present. The donor was CMV seronegative and was included in the group of hundreds of seronegative cohort members. A peripheral blood sample was collected from each donor, and TCR beta sequencing was performed on peripheral blood mononuclear cells. The Qiagen DNeasy Blood Extraction Kit was used to extract genomic DNA from the blood cell samples. Preparation of the library involved the immunoSEQ multiplex PCR assay. For the multiplex PCR, a mixture combining 60 forward primers for TCR Vbeta segments and 13 reverse primers for TCR Jbeta segments was used. The CDR3 region of rearranged TCR beta genes was amplified from genomic DNA with a multiplex PCR assay. The Illumina HiSeq System was used to sequence the amplified TCR beta libraries as 87-base-pair reads. The authors' pipeline ran thus. A later analysis tallied 75 million to 85 million unique TCR beta chains across the 666 repertoires, and approximately 12 million of those chains were shared by two or more donors. To remove PCR and sequencing errors, raw reads were error-corrected and collapsed into unique sequences using a nearest-neighbor algorithm that merged closely related sequences. Alignment of CDR3 sequences to IMGT reference sequences was used to assign V, D and J gene segments. For a sequence to be retained, a match of at least six nucleotides was required to both a V gene segment and a J gene segment. Rearrangements were classified as productive when the CDR3 lacked stop codons and remained in frame with V and J, and all other rearrangements were classified as non-productive. Following IMGT convention, CDR3 was defined as the stretch from the second conserved V-encoded cysteine to the conserved J-encoded phenylalanine. In an earlier analysis of more than 550 of the donors, sequences lacking an unambiguous match to a single V gene segment were excluded. In an earlier analysis of 500 to 750 of the donors, V segments were called functional above 56.7% productive rearrangements and were called segregating when the between-donor standard deviation exceeded 5%. To diagnose cytomegalovirus status from the catalog of TCR beta chain sequences, a statistical classification framework was built. V and J gene assignment, in a later analysis, came from comparing TCR nucleotide sequences with IMGT/GENE-DB human TR gene sequences. In a later analysis, CDR3 sequences and most-parsimonious VDJ recombination scenarios were assigned using the TCRdist pipeline. A later analysis defined each TCR beta chain by its CDR3 amino acid sequence plus V-gene family, and excluded reads lacking a unique V-gene family. A later analysis removed 450 to 600 highly shared, low-generation-probability nucleotide sequences to deal with suspected cross-contamination and a sequencing artifact. In a later analysis, a clonal expansion index was calculated for each public chain from normalized within-repertoire ranks of inferred template counts. Generation probabilities in a later analysis came from a VDJ recombination model fitted to out-of-frame rearrangements, and those results were checked against IGoR. In a later analysis, TCR-TCR, TCR-HLA and TCR-CMV co-occurrence was scored with hypergeometric tests, and a repertoire-size bias correction was applied to TCR pairs. False discovery rates were estimated in a later analysis by permuting HLA or CMV assignments 20 times. A later analysis grouped co-occurring TCRs with DBSCAN, adding TCRdist sequence similarity when clustering within HLA-allele-positive subsets. For co-occurrence clustering, repertoires with fewer than 30,000 or more than 120,000 public chains were excluded, along with roughly 5 repertoires with anomalous nucleotide sharing. In its TCRdb copy, this immuneACCESS table keeps in-frame sequences only and misses some clones. Where compared with another copy, unresolved V genes explain less than half of these, and the others have no known cause. That table is the source of V, J and clone size, and D and trimming were worked out from the DNA. This sample holds about 62,000 clones; roughly 73% were observed only once. The biggest ten clones account for 9.7% of the sample.

On this clone itself: The antigen it binds to is not known. No base quality information exists; no much larger clone differs at one position.

The source of this sequence is a man aged 35 to 55 in good health and CMV-seronegative. Sequencing was carried out using PBMCs. This sequence uses TRBV5-1 and TRBJ1-1, with TRBD1 as a weak D call on 5 bases. The DNA sequence reads TGCGCCAGCAGCTTGGATCCAGGGACTAACACTGAAGCTTTCTTT. The translation is CASSLDPGTNTEAFF.